This TCR beta chain derives from a study of CD8+CD57+ T cells in acquired aplastic anemia. CDR1 and CDR2 from the germline V gene are WSHSY and SAAADI. The CDR3 is 15 amino acids. The V segment lost 2 bases and the J segment 0 bases; nucleotides outside the gene matches: 2. The table lists this clonotype with many counts. The antigen is unknown. Study-wide findings and caveats: Around 30 was the count of CD8+ CDR3 sequences that patients shared with controls.

Sequenced patients had shown CD8+CD57+ cell expansion by flow cytometry. Genomic DNA, serving as template, underwent TCR beta VDJ and CDR3 profiling. TCRdb re-called the reads through MiXCR, storing one row per CDR3 protein. Of 200,000 to 250,000 distinct CDR3 sequences in the sample, 40% to 60% are singletons; the top ten hold about 20%. This receptor was obtained from a human donor with aplastic anemia. Sequenced: sorted CD4+, CD8+, or CD8+CD57+ T cells (not recorded which) from PBMCs. This chain connects TRBV10-2 to TRBJ2-5, with TRBD1 matching 8 bases. The CDR3 DNA is TGCGCCAGCAGTGAGAGGACAGGGTACCAAGAGACCCAGTACTTC. Translated, it gives CASSERTGYQETQYF.